This T cell receptor (beta chain) was sequenced in a study of cytomegalovirus exposure and HLA in healthy donors. Points from the study as a whole: CMV serostatus was the sole immune exposure data available.

This CDR3 is 15 amino acids long. Germline CDR1 and CDR2: SGDLS and YYNGEE. Germline trimming cut 3 bases from V and 5 bases from J; bases unmatched to any gene: 10. Primers included in the PCR were 60 Vbeta and 13 Jbeta primers. Measured with immunoSEQ multiplex PCR; TCRdb has only the in-frame clones, and not every one. The sample has roughly 98,000 clones, approximately 70% seen once. This clone was counted a few times. The antigen is undetermined. Input material: PBMCs. The V gene is TRBV9, the J gene TRBJ2-5; 7 bases match TRBD2. The TCR originated in a man aged 50 to 60 in good health and CMV-seronegative. As DNA, the CDR3 is TGTGCCAGCAGCGCCCAGGGAGGGGTCCCGGAGACCCAGTACTTC. Protein sequence: CASSAQGGVPETQYF.